This TCR beta chain was sequenced during a study of cytomegalovirus exposure and HLA in healthy donors (dated by TCRdb to the late 2010s). For the study in its entirety: An earlier analysis of under 600 of the donors reported 250 to 350 Gb of sequence data and approximately 110 million unique TCR beta sequences from 150 million to 200 million T cells. An early release that covered about 600 HLA-typed donors contained approximately 300 gigabases of sequencing data and roughly 84 million unique TCR sequences. Of the 350 to 450 genotyped donors, 81% were placed in the genetic ancestry cluster associated with self-reported Caucasian donors. The study aimed to test whether signatures of past pathogen exposure could be identified by cataloging public T cell receptors. The study used immunosequencing to profile the T cell repertoires of approximately 630 subjects and linked those repertoires to cytomegalovirus serostatus. In addition to the first cohort of around 670 subjects, a separate validation cohort of approximately 130 different subjects was used. The study combined high-throughput TCR immunosequencing, statistical association of individual TCRs with disease status, and machine learning to predict cytomegalovirus infection status. In a later analysis, previously published TCR beta repertoires from more than 500 donors were re-analyzed and high-resolution HLA genotyping was added so that TCR occurrence patterns could be studied. Rather than drawing on any new phenotypic data, the later analysis identified candidate immune exposures from TCR beta sequences and the way those sequences occurred across donors. An earlier analysis of roughly 580 of the donors used high-throughput TCR beta sequencing to judge whether each TCR beta V gene segment behaved as functional or pseudogenic. Donor age, sex, ethnicity and CMV serostatus were collected together with the repertoire data. Genome-wide SNP genotypes for about 65% of the 666 donors were used in a later genetic analysis, which treated that subset as a discovery cohort. All discovery cohort repertoires had been generated using a single sequencing platform. HLA typing covered class I and class II loci at four-digit resolution. Typing coverage differed by locus: A, B, C, DRB1 and DQB1 were typed in about 629-640 donors, DQA1 in roughly 500, DPA1 in around 600, and DPB1 in about 450. A few DR-DQ haplotypes were treated as single units for association and clustering because of strong linkage in the cohort. Across roughly 420 genotyped donors of the cohort, an average of roughly 200,000 unique TCR beta nucleotide sequences per donor were sequenced, and roughly 20% of those sequences were non-productive.

The CDR3 has 13 amino acids, counting the end cysteine and phenylalanine. Just the 39-base CDR3 DNA is kept, in frame starting at base 1. Per the germline V gene, SGHTA is the CDR1 and FQGNSA is the CDR2. V and J lose 5 bases and 2 bases, and a span of 10 bases separates them. What the work shows at the level of the full study, not this receptor alone: A few of the identified cytomegalovirus-associated TCR beta chains were confirmed in vitro to be specific for cytomegalovirus antigens. Correlated functional status among segregating V segments might be attributable to linkage disequilibrium, but an unknown experimental factor could not be ruled out. Because counts were too low, about 17 rarely observed V segments, including chromosome 9 orphons, were excluded from the earlier analysis of around 590 of the donors. A cluster of highly shared sequence variants was judged likely to represent a technical artifact of the sequencing pipeline. The 87-base-pair reads could not distinguish some IMGT-functional V segments, including TRBV6-2 and TRBV6-3, so those segments were excluded. According to the authors, the approach could potentially be generalized to other disease states and immunological phenotypes. In a later genetic analysis, fewer N-insertions in productive TCRs were reported among donors in an Asian-associated ancestry cluster than the 666-donor mean. Compared with equally common non-associated chains, HLA-associated TCR beta chains in a later analysis were more clonally expanded and had lower generation probabilities. Cytomegalovirus status was reported to be diagnosed by the classifier with high specificity and sensitivity in both the original and validation cohorts. CMV serostatus was the only immune exposure information available for the cohort. This cohort had only TCR beta chains sequenced, and the lack of alpha or paired-chain data limited which features could be detected. An earlier analysis of around 540 of the donors showed that most TCR beta V segments appeared in productive rearrangements either about 87% or about 30% of the time, which broadly matched IMGT annotations. A later analysis associated around 16,000 TCR beta sequences with specific HLA alleles at a false discovery rate of 0.05. V-gene and J-gene trimming of TCR beta chains was associated with a missense DCLRE1C variant in a later genetic analysis, and the association was replicated in an independent cohort. In the study, some 160 TCR beta chains were listed as associated with cytomegalovirus. A later analysis found that most CMV-associated TCR beta chains appeared HLA-restricted, with HLA associations seemingly driven largely by CMV exposure. A further reported finding was that TCR beta sequences accurately predicted the HLA-A and HLA-B alleles for most subjects in the first cohort. When HLA alleles, especially DR and DQ, strongly co-occurred, TCR associations were difficult to assign to individual alleles. Because HLA typing was missing for some donors at each locus, association tests included only the typed subset. In a later analysis, several top co-occurrence clusters were reported to appear linked to parvovirus B19, influenza, CMV and Epstein-Barr virus. The presence/absence analyses assumed that sequencing depth was roughly uniform across donors, and that assumption may not be true. According to a later analysis, TCR association rates differed among HLA loci, with DRB1 alleles showing the most associated TCRs and HLA-C alleles showing the fewest. While some public TCRs were present in many individuals, most TCR sequences turned up only very rarely across donors.

The method behind the library was the immunoSEQ multiplex PCR assay. For the multiplex PCR, a mixture combining 60 forward primers for TCR Vbeta segments and 13 reverse primers for TCR Jbeta segments was used. The CDR3 region of rearranged TCR beta genes was amplified from genomic DNA with a multiplex PCR assay. The Illumina HiSeq System was used to sequence the amplified TCR beta libraries as 87-base-pair reads. The authors' pipeline ran thus. A later analysis counted about 76 million unique TCR beta chains across the 666 repertoires, and around 9.9 million of these chains were shared by at least two donors. Raw reads were error-corrected and collapsed into unique sequences by a nearest-neighbor algorithm in which closely related sequences were merged to remove PCR and sequencing errors. To assign V, D and J gene segments, CDR3 sequences were aligned to IMGT reference sequences. For a sequence to be retained, a match of at least six nucleotides to both a V gene segment and a J gene segment was required. A rearrangement counted as productive if the CDR3 had no stop codons and remained in frame with V and J, and every other rearrangement counted as non-productive. Following IMGT convention, CDR3 was defined as the stretch from the second conserved V-encoded cysteine to the conserved J-encoded phenylalanine. The earlier analysis of 500 to 600 of the donors excluded sequences that lacked an unambiguous match to a single V gene segment. An earlier analysis of about 590 of the donors classified V segments as functional when productive rearrangements were above 56.7% and as segregating when the standard deviation between donors was above 5%. A statistical classification framework was built for diagnosing cytomegalovirus status from the catalog of TCR beta chain sequences. V and J gene assignment, in a later analysis, came from comparing TCR nucleotide sequences with IMGT/GENE-DB human TR gene sequences. A later analysis assigned CDR3 sequences and most-parsimonious VDJ recombination scenarios with the TCRdist pipeline. In a later analysis, every TCR beta chain was defined by the combination of its CDR3 amino acid sequence and its V-gene family, and reads without a unique V-gene family were dropped. In a later analysis, nearly 600 highly shared, low-generation-probability nucleotide sequences were removed to address suspected cross-contamination and a sequencing artifact. A later analysis calculated a clonal expansion index for each public chain from normalized within-repertoire ranks of inferred template counts. Generation probabilities in a later analysis came from a VDJ recombination model fitted to out-of-frame rearrangements, and those results were checked against IGoR. Hypergeometric tests were used in a later analysis to score TCR-TCR, TCR-HLA and TCR-CMV co-occurrence, with a repertoire-size bias correction applied to the TCR pairs. To estimate false discovery rates, a later analysis permuted the HLA or CMV assignments 20 times. In a later analysis, co-occurring TCRs were grouped with DBSCAN, and TCRdist sequence similarity was added when clustering was performed within HLA-allele-positive subsets. Co-occurrence clustering excluded repertoires with fewer than 30,000 or more than 120,000 public chains, plus five with anomalous nucleotide sharing. Entries here come from immuneACCESS through TCRdb and include only in-frame sequences with V and J called. Some clones fail to appear in such tables; in the studies checked, an unresolved V gene covers under half of the shortfall, and the cause of the remainder is unknown. The DNA gave D and trimming, while V, J and clone size come from that table. The sample profile shows 160,000 or so clones; approximately 84% of them were found once. The ten top clones hold 1.3% of the sample.

The cohort consisted of hundreds of healthy bone marrow donors. Cohort members were all nominally healthy when sampled, although unrecorded immune exposures were likely present. The donor tested CMV seropositive, placing the donor among the 310 or so seropositive members of the cohort. A peripheral blood sample was provided by each donor, and peripheral blood mononuclear cells were used for TCR beta sequencing. The Qiagen DNeasy Blood Extraction Kit was used to extract genomic DNA from the blood cell samples. A word on this clone: Its antigen is still unknown. No much larger clone is present one base from it, and per-base qualities are unavailable.

This TCR was recovered from a man aged 45-60 years in good health and CMV-seropositive. The sequencing sample was made of PBMCs. The rearrangement joined TRBV7-2 to TRBJ2-7, and the D gene may be TRBD1, 6 bases matching. CDR3 sequence: CASSPTGPYEQYF. The nucleotides read TGTGCCAGCAGCCCGACAGGTCCCTACGAGCAGTACTTC.